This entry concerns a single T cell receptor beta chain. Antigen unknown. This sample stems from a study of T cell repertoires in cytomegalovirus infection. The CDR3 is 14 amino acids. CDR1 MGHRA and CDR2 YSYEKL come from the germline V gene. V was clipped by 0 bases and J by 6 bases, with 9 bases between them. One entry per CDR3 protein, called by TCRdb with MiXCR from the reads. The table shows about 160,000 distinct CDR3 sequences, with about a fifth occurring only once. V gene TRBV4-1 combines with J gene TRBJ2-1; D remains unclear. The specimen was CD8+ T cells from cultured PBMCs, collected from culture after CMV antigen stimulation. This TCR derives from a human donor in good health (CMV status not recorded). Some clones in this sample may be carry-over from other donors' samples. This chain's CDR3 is CASSQDRIGNEQFF. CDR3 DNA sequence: TGCGCCAGCAGCCAAGATAGGATAGGCAATGAGCAGTTCTTC.